These 23 T cell receptor beta chains were sequenced from one sample in a study of T cells and Merkel cell carcinoma outcomes. This table comes from immunoSEQ multiplex PCR, and its TCRdb copy is limited to in-frame clones, with some not included. The table records 4,000 to 5,500 clones, 85% of them present only once. Sequencing was performed on tumor tissue from Merkel cell carcinoma. These receptors originate from a human donor with Merkel cell carcinoma.

This sequence joins TRBV11-3 and TRBJ2-7, with 9 bases identical to TRBD2. After removal of 5 bases from V and 4 bases from J, the junction contained 6 bases not matched to a gene. This CDR3 has 14 amino acids. Per the germline V gene, CDR1 is SGHNT and CDR2 is YENEEA. The CDR3 DNA reads as TGTGCCAGCAGCCCTAGCGGGACACCGTACGAGCAGTACTTC. The encoded protein is CASSPSGTPYEQYF.

Worth noting for this clone: Other DNA sequences of this sample code for an identical CDR3. The CDR3 sequence is CASSVLGRAVEQYF. The CDR3 nucleotides are TGTGCCAGCAGTGTTCTTGGCAGGGCGGTCGAGCAGTACTTC. This chain joins TRBV2 and TRBJ2-7; perhaps TRBD1 as D (5 bases). CDR1 and CDR2 (germline): SNHLY, FYNNEI. The CDR3 spans 14 residues. Deletions cut 4 bases from V and 6 bases from J, with 16 bases between.

This clone was seen a single time. DNA for the CDR3: TGTGCCAGCGTAATAGCGGGAGCGAATGAGCAGTTCTTC. It yields the protein CASVIAGANEQFF. The chain links TRBV7-9 to TRBJ2-1; 9 bases fit TRBD2. The CDR3 length is 13 residues. V lost 8 bases and J lost 7; bases outside the gene matches: 6. Per the germline V gene, CDR1 is SEHNR and CDR2 is FQNEAQ (reference sequence). The entire variable domain, with the rest obtained from reference TRBV7-9 and TRBJ2-1, is as follows: DTGVSQNPRHKITKRGQNVTFRCDPISEHNRLYWYRQTLGQGPEFLTYFQNEAQLEKSRLLSDRFSAERPKGSFSTLEIQRTEQGDSAMYLCASVIAGANEQFFGPGTRLTVL.

CDR3 coding DNA: TGCGCCAGCAGGGGACAGGGGGCCTACGGCCAGCCCCAGCATTTT. It encodes CASRGQGAYGQPQHF. V usage is TRBV5-1 and J usage is TRBJ1-5; 12 bases match TRBD1. The CDR3 length is 15 residues. Looked up from germline, CDR1 is SGHRS and CDR2 is YFSETQ. V shed 5 bases and J 7 bases; nucleotides not matched to a gene: 7.

Remarks on this clone: One junction end does not reproduce the germline sequence, and a read error may be involved. J is TRBJ2-1 and V is TRBV27; 9 positions agree with TRBD2. The CDR3 covers 17 residues. In germline, CDR1 is MNHEY, CDR2 SMNVEV (reference sequence). The CDR3 here is CASSPPPRLAGMNEQFF. The CDR3 bases are TGTGCCAGCAGTCCTCCTCCGCGGCTAGCGGGGATGAATGAACAGTTCTTC.

This clone was counted between two and nine times. The genes are TRBV5-1 and TRBJ1-3, with D unresolved. The CDR3 has 12 residues. V lost 0 bases and J lost 4, with 2 bases in between. The germline gives CDR1 SGHRS, CDR2 YFSETQ. CDR3 DNA: TGCGCCAGCAGCTTGGAGGGAAACACCATATATTTT. Translation: CASSLEGNTIYF.

The chain uses TRBV18 and TRBJ2-4; TRBD1 aligns across 9 bases. The CDR3 sequence is 14 residues long. CDR1 KGHSH and CDR2 LQKENI come from the germline V gene. The J segment lost 5 bases and the V segment lost 3 bases, leaving 2 bases of the junction unmatched. The CDR3 region has the DNA TGTGCCAGCTCACCGGGACAGGGTCAAAACATTCAGTACTTC. Its translation is CASSPGQGQNIQYF.

As regards this clone: An end of the junction does not agree with germline; a read error may underlie this. The chain is built from TRBV4-2 and TRBJ2-7; 8 positions match TRBD2. This CDR3 contains 15 residues. In germline, CDR1 is LGHNA, CDR2 YNFKEQ. The CDR3 DNA follows: TGTGCCAGCAGCCAAGGAGCGGGAGTTTCCTACGAGCAGTATTTC. This translates into CASSQGAGVSYEQYF.

The CDR3 region has the DNA TGTGCCAGCAGTCAGGCTACACCAATTCGCACTGAAGCTTTCTTT. It yields the protein CASSQATPIRTEAFF. V and J are TRBV21-1 and TRBJ1-1; the D call of TRBD1 is as the table states it, not checked on the DNA. TRBV21-1 counts as a pseudogene. The CDR3 contains 15 residues.

The chain carries TRBV18 and TRBJ1-4; no clear D gene. Germline V gene data show CDR1 as KGHSH and CDR2 as LQKENI. There are 15 residues in the CDR3. V lost 0 bases and J lost 7, with 12 bases in between. In DNA, the CDR3 is TGTGCCAGCTCACCACCGCTCCGGGGAGGTGAAAAACTGTTTTTT. Its translation is CASSPPLRGGEKLFF.

The chain uses TRBV14 and TRBJ1-4; D remains unclear. V was shortened by 6 bases and J by 8 bases, with 16 bases between the two germline ends. Germline values: CDR1 SGHDN, CDR2 FVKESK. The CDR3 is 14 amino acids. CDR3 nucleotide sequence: TGTGCCAGCAGAGCGGACGGGGTCGGGGAAAAACTGTTTTTT. This sequence encodes CASRADGVGEKLFF. The full variable domain, its missing parts supplied by reference TRBV14 and TRBJ1-4, is EAGVTQFPSHSVIEKGQTVTLRCDPISGHDNLYWYRRVMGKEIKFLLHFVKESKQDESGMPNNRFLAERTGGTYSTLKVQPAELEDSGVYFCASRADGVGEKLFFGSGTQLSVL.

The rearrangement uses TRBV9 and TRBJ2-7, with D uncertain. V shed 5 bases and J shed 1 base, with 13 bases lying between them. The CDR3 sequence is 14 residues long. Germline V gives CDR1 SGDLS, CDR2 YYNGEE. The CDR3 nucleotides are TGTGCCAGCAGTCCAAACGTCCCATCCTACGAGCAGTACTTC. Residues: CASSPNVPSYEQYF.

The V gene is TRBV29-1, the J gene TRBJ2-3; D possibly corresponds to TRBD1 (6 bases). The CDR3 is 15 residues long. Deletions cut 5 bases from V and 2 bases from J, with 17 bases between. Germline V gene lookup returns CDR1 SQVTM and CDR2 ANQGSEA. The CDR3 loop reads CSVRSRGSYTDTQYF. The CDR3 region has the DNA TGCAGCGTTCGGTCGAGGGGGTCGTACACAGATACGCAGTATTTT.

The gene calls are TRBV5-1 and TRBJ1-2, with TRBD1 identical over 8 bases. V shed 4 bases, J shed 5 bases, and the junction held 7 bases outside the gene matches. Germline V gene lookup returns CDR1 SGHRS and CDR2 YFSETQ. CDR3 length: 14 amino acids. The CDR3 sequence is CASSPPRTGYGYTF. DNA for the CDR3: TGCGCCAGCAGCCCACCGAGGACAGGGTATGGCTACACCTTC.

A word on this clone: Since a much larger clone is just one base distant, this may be a read error. Distinct nucleotide sequences in the sample also encode this CDR3. The chain recombines TRBV7-6 with TRBJ2-2; tentative D call: TRBD1 (5 bases). This CDR3 comprises 17 residues. The V gene's germline CDR1 is SGHVS and CDR2 FNYEAQ. This CDR3 is CASSLGLVGSNTGELFF. The DNA for the CDR3 is TGTGCCAGCAGCTTGGGGCTCGTAGGGTCGAATACCGGGGAGCTGTTTTTT.

Only one count was recorded for this clone. This clone may be a read error of a much larger clone one base away. Different DNA sequences within this sample yield the same CDR3. This chain connects TRBV5-1 to TRBJ1-5; possible D gene TRBD1, 5 bases. Germline values: CDR1 SGHRS, CDR2 YFSETQ. CDR3 size: 15 residues. CDR3 nucleotide sequence: TGCGCTAGCAGCTTGGAAGGGGCAGGATATCAGCCCCAGCATTTT. Its protein is CASSLEGAGYQPQHF.

The CDR3 coding sequence is TGTGCCAGCAGCGTAGGGGGACTCCCCGGGAACACTGAAGCTTTCTTT. It yields the protein CASSVGGLPGNTEAFF. The chain uses TRBV9 and TRBJ1-1; tentatively, D is TRBD1 (5 bases). V was clipped by 0 bases and J by 1 base, with 13 bases between them. This CDR3 is 16 amino acids long. CDR1 is SGDLS and CDR2 is YYNGEE in the germline V gene.

The chain is built from TRBV7-9 and TRBJ2-1; 7 nucleotides match TRBD1. The trim removed 6 bases at V and 3 bases at J, leaving 2 bases unmatched. The CDR3 has 13 amino acids. The V gene's germline CDR1 is SEHNR and CDR2 FQNEAQ (reference sequence). CDR3 amino acids: CASRDRNYNEQFF. The CDR3 DNA reads TGTGCCAGCAGGGACAGGAACTACAATGAGCAGTTCTTC. Drawing the rest from reference TRBV7-9 and TRBJ2-1, the complete variable domain is DTGVSQNPRHKITKRGQNVTFRCDPISEHNRLYWYRQTLGQGPEFLTYFQNEAQLEKSRLLSDRFSAERPKGSFSTLEIQRTEQGDSAMYLCASRDRNYNEQFFGPGTRLTVL.

The rearrangement links TRBV27 to TRBJ2-1; 10 positions agree with TRBD1. Germline V gives CDR1 MNHEY, CDR2 SMNVEV (reference sequence). The CDR3 has 16 amino acids. The junction had 10 bases not matched to a gene; V was cut back by 3 bases and J by 8 bases. DNA of the CDR3: TGTGCCAGCAGTTTGTATGGGACAGGGGCCGGGGATGAGCAGTTCTTC. Its translation: CASSLYGTGAGDEQFF.

This rearrangement joins TRBV14 to TRBJ2-6; 8 positions match TRBD1. The ends lost 4 bases at V and 0 bases at J; junction bases unmatched: 2. The CDR3 covers 16 residues. Germline CDR1 is SGHDN and CDR2 is FVKESK. CDR3 amino acids: CASSPTGDSGANVLTF. In DNA, the CDR3 is TGTGCCAGCAGCCCGACAGGGGACTCTGGGGCCAACGTCCTGACTTTC.

The genes are TRBV28 and TRBJ2-1, with TRBD2 matching over 8 bases. The ends lost 7 bases at V and 9 bases at J; junction bases unmatched: 11. Germline loops: CDR1 MDHEN, CDR2 SYDVKM. This CDR3 has 14 residues. In DNA, the CDR3 is TGTGCCAGCACAATAGCGGGATTAGGGAGTGAGCAGTTCTTC. Translation gives CASTIAGLGSEQFF.

This clone occurred a few times. The V and J genes are TRBV2 and TRBJ1-4, with 9 bases lining up with TRBD1. The length of the CDR3 is 15 residues. The trim removed 2 bases at V and 5 bases at J, leaving 3 bases unmatched. Per germline, CDR1 SNHLY and CDR2 FYNNEI. The CDR3 sequence is CASSESGTGNEKLFF. The CDR3 nucleotides are TGTGCCAGCAGTGAATCGGGGACAGGGAATGAAAAACTGTTTTTT.

This clone has only one observation. The V and J genes are TRBV7-9 and TRBJ1-1; D unclear. The germline V gene encodes CDR1 SEHNR and CDR2 FQNEAQ (reference sequence). Trimming shortened V by 3 bases and J by 4 bases, and 6 bases separated the two germline ends. The CDR3 spans 12 residues. The chain's CDR3 is CASSFGSTEAFF. The CDR3 DNA is TGTGCCAGCAGCTTTGGTAGCACTGAAGCTTTCTTT.